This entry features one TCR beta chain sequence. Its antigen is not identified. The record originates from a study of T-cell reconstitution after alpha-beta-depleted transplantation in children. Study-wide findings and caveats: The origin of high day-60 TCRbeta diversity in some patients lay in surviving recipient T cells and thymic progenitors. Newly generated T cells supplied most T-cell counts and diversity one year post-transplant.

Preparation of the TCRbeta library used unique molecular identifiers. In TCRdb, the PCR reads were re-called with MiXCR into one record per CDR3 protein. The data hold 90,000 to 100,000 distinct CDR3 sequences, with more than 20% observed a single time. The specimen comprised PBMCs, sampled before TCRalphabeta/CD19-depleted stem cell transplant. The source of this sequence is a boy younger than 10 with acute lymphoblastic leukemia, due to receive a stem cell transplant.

CDR3: CASSLVGGGQSYGYTF. As DNA, the CDR3 is TGTGCCAGCAGCTTAGTTGGGGGGGGACAGAGCTATGGCTACACCTTC. V usage is TRBV7-2 and J usage is TRBJ1-2; TRBD1 matches at 7 bases. V dropped 1 base and J dropped 4; count of bases not matched to a gene: 9. The CDR3 sequence is 16 residues long. Germline V lookup: CDR1 SGHTA, CDR2 FQGNSA.